These T cell receptor beta chains were read from a single sample in a study of shared clonotypes between healthy human individuals. Produced via immunoSEQ multiplex PCR; TCRdb's table is partial and in-frame only. The sample yields approximately 740,000 clones, about 91% seen once. Sequenced material: naive CD8+ T cells sorted from blood. The receptors here all came from a man in his thirties or forties in good health. Each CDR3 is given without its conserved first and last residue. The size field is filled for only some rows; it gives once, few, many or a size class.

J gene | clone size | V gene | CDR3 protein
TRBJ2-7 | . | TRBV7-2 | ASSHSAGEYEQY
TRBJ2-7 | once | TRBV7-9 | ASSSPLLDEQY
TRBJ2-1 | few | TRBV27 | ASKPGLAGTYNEQF
TRBJ2-3 | . | TRBV5-4 | ASSLSGSDTQY
TRBJ1-5 | . | TRBV27 | ASSPGRNQPQH
TRBJ2-3 | . | TRBV19 | ASRTGLAYTDTQY
TRBJ2-7 | once | TRBV4-1 | ASSPGTSGSRLYEQY
TRBJ1-1 | . | TRBV7-8 | ASSLFGRAEAF
TRBJ2-7 | . | TRBV9 | ASSVGQGASYEQY
TRBJ2-5 | . | TRBV9 | ASSVFGGDQETQY
TRBJ1-1 | . | TRBV7-9 | ASSPTEANTEAF
TRBJ1-1 | . | TRBV29-1 | SVRRGGITEAF
TRBJ2-1 | . | TRBV11-3 | ASSLGGSNYNEQF
TRBJ2-7 | . | TRBV7-9 | ASSYFVTEQY
TRBJ2-1 | . | TRBV15 | ATSRVTSGDNEQF
TRBJ1-5 | . | TRBV27 | ASSLRNSNQPQH
TRBJ2-3 | . | TRBV7-9 | ASRRMTTEETDTQY
TRBJ2-1 | . | TRBV28 | ASSLRLADNEQF
TRBJ2-1 | . | TRBV28 | ASTGQVKEGEQF
TRBJ1-2 | . | TRBV7-9 | ASSWTGNGYGYT
TRBJ2-3 | . | TRBV4-1 | ASSQERLAGGIDTQY
TRBJ2-7 | . | TRBV10-1 | ASSEGPRGREQY
TRBJ2-7 | . | TRBV29-1 | SVVPGDTYEQY
TRBJ2-1 | . | TRBV11-2 | ASSLDERGLYNEQF